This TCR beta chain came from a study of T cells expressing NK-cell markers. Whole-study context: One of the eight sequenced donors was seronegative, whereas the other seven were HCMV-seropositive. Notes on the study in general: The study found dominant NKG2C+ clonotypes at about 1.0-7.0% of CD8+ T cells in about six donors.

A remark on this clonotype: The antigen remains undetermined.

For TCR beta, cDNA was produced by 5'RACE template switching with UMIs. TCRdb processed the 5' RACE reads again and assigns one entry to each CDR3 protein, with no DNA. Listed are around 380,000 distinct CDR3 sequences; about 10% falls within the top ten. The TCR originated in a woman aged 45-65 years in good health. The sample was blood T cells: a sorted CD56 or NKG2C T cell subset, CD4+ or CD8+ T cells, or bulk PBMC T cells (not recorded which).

The CDR3: CASSQDLDRVNSPLHF. The chain uses TRBV4-2 and TRBJ1-6; TCRdb returns TRBD1, unconfirmable since there is no DNA. The V gene's germline CDR1 is LGHNA and CDR2 YNFKEQ. The CDR3 sequence is 16 residues long.